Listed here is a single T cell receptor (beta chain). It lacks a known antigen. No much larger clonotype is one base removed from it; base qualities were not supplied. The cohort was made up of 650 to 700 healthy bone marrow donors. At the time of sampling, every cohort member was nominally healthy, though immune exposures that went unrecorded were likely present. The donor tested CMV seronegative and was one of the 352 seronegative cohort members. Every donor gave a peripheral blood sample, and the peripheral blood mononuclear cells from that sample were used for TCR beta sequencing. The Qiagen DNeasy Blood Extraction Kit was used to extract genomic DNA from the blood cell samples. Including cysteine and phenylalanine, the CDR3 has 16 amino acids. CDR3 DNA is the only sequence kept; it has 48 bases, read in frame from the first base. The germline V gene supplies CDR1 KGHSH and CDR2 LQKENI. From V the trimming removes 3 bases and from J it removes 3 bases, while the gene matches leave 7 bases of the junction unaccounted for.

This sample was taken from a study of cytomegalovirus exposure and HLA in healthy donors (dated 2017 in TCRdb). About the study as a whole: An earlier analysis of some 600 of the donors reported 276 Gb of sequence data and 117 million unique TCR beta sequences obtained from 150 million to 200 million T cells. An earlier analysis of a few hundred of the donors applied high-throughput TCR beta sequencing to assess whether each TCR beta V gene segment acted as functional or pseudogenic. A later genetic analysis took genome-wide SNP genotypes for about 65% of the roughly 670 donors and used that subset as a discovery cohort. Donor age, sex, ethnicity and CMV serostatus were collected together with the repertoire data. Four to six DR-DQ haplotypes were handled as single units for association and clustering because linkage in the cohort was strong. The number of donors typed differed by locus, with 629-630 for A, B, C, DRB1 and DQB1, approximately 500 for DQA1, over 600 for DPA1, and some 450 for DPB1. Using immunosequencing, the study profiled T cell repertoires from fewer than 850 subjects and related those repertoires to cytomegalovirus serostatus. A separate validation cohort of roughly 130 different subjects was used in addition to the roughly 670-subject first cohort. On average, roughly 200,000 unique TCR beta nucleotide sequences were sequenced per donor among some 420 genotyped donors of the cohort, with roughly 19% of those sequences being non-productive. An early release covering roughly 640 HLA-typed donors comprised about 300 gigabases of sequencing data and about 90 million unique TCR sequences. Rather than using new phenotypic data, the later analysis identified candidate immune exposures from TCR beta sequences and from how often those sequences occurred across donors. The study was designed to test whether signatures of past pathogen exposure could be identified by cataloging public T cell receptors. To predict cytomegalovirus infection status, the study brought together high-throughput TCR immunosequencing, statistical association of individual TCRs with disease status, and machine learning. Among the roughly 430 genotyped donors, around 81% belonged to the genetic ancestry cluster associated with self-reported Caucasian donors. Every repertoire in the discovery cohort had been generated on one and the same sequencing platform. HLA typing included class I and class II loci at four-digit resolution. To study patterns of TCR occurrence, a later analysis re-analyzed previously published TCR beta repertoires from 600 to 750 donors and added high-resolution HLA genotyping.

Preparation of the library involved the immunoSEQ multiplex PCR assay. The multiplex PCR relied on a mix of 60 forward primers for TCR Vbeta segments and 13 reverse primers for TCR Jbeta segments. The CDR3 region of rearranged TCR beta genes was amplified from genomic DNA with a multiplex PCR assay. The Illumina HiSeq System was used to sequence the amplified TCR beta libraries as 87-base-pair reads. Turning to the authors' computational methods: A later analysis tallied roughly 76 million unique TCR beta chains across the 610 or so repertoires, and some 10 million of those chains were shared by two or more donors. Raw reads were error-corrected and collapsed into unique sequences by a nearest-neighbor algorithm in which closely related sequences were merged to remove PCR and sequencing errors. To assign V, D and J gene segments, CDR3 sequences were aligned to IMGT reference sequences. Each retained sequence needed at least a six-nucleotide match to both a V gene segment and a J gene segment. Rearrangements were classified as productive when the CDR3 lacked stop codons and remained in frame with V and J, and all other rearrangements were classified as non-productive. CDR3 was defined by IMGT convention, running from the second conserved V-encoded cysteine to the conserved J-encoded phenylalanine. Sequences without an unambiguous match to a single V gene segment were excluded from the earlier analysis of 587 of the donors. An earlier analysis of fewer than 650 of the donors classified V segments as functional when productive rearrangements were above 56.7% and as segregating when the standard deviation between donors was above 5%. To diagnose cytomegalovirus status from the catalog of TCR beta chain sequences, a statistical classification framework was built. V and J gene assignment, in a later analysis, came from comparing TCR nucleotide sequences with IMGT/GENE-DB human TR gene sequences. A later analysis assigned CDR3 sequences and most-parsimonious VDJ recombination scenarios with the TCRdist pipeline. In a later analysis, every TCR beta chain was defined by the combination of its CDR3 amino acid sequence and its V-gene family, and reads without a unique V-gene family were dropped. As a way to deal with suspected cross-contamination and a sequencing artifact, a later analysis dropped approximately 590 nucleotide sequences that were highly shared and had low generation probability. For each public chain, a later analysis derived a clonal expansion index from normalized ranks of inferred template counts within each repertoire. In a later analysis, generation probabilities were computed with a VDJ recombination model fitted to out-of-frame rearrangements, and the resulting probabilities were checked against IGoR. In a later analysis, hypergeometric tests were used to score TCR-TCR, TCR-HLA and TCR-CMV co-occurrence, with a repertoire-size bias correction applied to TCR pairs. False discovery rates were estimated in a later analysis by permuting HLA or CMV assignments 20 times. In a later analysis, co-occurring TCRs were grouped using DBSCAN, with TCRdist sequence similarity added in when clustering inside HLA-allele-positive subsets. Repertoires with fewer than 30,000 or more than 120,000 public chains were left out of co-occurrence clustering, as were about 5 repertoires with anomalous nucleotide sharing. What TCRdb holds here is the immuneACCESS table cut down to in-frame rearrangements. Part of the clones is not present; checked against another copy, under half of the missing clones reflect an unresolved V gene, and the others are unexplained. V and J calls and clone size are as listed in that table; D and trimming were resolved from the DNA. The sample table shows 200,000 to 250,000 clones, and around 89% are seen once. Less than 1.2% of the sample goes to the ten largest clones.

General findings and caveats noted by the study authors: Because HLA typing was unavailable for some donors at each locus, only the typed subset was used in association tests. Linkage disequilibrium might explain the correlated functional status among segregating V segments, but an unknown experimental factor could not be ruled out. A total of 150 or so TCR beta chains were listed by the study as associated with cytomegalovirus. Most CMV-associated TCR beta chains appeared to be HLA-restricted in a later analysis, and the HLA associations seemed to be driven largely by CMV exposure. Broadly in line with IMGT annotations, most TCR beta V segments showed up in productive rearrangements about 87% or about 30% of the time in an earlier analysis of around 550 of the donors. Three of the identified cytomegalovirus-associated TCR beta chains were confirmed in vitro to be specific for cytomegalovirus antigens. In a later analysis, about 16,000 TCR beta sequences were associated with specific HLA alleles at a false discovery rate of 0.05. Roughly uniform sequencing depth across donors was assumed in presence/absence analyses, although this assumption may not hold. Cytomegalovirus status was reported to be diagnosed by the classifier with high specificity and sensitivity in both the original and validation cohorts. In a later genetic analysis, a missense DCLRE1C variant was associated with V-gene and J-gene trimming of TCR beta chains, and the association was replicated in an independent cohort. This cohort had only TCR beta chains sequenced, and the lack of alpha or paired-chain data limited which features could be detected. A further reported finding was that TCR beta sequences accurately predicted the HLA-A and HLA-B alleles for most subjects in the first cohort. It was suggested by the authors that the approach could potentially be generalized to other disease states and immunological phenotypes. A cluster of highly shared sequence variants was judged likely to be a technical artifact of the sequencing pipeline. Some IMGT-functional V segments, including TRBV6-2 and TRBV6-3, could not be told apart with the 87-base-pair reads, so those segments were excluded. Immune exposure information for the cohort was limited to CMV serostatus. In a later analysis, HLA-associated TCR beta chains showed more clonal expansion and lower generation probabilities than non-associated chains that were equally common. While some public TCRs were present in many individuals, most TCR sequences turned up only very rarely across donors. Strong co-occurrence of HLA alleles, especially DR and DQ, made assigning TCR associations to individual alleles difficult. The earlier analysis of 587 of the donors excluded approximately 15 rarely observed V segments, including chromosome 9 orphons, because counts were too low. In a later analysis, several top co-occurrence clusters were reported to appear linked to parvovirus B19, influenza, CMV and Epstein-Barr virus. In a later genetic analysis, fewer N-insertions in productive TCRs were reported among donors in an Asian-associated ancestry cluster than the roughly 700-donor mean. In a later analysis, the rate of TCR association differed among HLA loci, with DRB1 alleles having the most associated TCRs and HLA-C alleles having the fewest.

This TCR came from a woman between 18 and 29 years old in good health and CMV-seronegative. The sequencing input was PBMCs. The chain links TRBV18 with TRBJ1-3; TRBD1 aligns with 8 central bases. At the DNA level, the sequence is TGTGCCAGCTCACCGCTTGACAGGGGTGGTGGAAACACCATATATTTT. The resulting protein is CASSPLDRGGGNTIYF.